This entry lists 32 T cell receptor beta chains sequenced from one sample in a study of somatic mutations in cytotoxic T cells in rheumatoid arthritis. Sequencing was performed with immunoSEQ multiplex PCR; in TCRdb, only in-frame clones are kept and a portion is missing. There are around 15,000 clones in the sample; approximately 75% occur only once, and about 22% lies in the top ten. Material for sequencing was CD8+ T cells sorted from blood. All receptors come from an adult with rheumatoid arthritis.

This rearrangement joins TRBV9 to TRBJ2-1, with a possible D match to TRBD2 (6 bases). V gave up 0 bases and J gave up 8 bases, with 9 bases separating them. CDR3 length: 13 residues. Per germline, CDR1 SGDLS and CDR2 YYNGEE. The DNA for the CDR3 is TGTGCCAGCAGCGTAGCTAGCGACTATGAGCAGTTCTTC. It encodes CASSVASDYEQFF.

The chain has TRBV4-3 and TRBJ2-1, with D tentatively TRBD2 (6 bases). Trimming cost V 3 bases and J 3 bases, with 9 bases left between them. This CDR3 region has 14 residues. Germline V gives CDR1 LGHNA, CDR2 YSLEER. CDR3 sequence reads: CASSQGTYYNEQFF. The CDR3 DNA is TGCGCCAGCAGCCAGGGGACTTACTACAATGAGCAGTTCTTC.

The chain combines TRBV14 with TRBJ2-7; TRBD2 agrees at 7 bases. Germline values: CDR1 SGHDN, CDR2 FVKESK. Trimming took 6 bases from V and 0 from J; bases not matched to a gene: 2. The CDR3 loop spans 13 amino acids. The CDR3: CASRGGSSYEQYF. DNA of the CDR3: TGTGCCAGCAGGGGGGGGAGCTCCTACGAGCAGTACTTC.

CDR3 loop: CASSLDRDRVGEQYF. The CDR3 DNA sequence: TGTGCCAGCAGTCTCGATCGGGACAGGGTTGGAGAGCAGTACTTC. This chain links TRBV28 with TRBJ2-7; the match to TRBD1 covers 9 bases. Germline CDR1 reads MDHEN; CDR2 reads SYDVKM. Trimming removed 5 bases from V and 7 bases from J; junction bases left unmatched: 12. The CDR3 spans 15 residues.

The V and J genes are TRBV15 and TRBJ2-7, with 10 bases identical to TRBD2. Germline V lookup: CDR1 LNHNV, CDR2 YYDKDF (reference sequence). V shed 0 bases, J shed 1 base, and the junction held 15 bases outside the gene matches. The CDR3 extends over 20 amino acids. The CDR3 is CATSRDNSGRPSIISYEQYF. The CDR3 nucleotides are TGTGCCACCAGCAGAGATAATAGCGGGAGGCCCTCTATAATATCCTACGAGCAGTACTTC.

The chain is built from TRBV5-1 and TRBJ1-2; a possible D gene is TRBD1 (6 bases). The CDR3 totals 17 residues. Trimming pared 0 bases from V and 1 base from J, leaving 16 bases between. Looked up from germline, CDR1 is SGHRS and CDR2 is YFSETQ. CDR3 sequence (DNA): TGCGCCAGCAGCTTGGTCTTTAGGGGGGGCTATAACTATGGCTACACCTTC. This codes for CASSLVFRGGYNYGYTF. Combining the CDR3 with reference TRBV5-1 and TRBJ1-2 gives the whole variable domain KAGVTQTPRYLIKTRGQQVTLSCSPISGHRSVSWYQQTPGQGLQFLFEYFSETQRNKGNFPGRFSGRQFSNSRSEMNVSTLELGDSALYLCASSLVFRGGYNYGYTFGSGTRLTVV.

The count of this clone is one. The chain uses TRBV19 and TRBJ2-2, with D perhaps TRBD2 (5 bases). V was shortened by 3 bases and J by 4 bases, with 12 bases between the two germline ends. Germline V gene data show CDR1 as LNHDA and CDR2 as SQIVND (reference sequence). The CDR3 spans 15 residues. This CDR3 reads CASSIWTGPTGELFF. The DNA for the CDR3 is TGTGCCAGTAGTATCTGGACTGGACCCACCGGGGAGCTGTTTTTT.

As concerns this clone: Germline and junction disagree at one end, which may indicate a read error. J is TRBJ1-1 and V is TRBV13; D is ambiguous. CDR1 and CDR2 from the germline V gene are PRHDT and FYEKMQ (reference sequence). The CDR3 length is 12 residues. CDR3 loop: CASSLGNTEAFF. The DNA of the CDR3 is TGTGCCAGCAGCCTAGGGAACACTGAAGCTTTCTTT.

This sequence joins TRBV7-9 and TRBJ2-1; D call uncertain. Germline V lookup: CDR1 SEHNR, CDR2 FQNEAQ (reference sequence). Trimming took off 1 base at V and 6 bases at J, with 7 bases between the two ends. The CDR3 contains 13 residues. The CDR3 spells CASSLVASNEQFF. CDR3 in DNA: TGTGCCAGCAGCTTAGTAGCCAGCAATGAGCAGTTCTTC.

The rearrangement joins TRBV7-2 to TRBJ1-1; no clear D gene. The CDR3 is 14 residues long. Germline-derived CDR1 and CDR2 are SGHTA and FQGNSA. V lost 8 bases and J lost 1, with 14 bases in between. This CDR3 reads CASGQPYKNTEAFF. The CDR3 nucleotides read TGTGCCAGCGGGCAGCCCTACAAGAACACTGAAGCTTTCTTT.

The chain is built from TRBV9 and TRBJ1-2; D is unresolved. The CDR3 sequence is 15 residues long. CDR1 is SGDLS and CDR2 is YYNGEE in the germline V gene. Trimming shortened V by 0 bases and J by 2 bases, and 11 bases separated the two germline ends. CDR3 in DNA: TGTGCCAGCAGCGTAGCTGGCACTGGAAACTATGGCTACACCTTC. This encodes CASSVAGTGNYGYTF.

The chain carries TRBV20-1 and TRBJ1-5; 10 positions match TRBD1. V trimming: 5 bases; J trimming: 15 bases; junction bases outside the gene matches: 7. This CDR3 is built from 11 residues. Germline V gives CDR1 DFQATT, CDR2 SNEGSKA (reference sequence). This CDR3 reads CSAAWDRGSHF. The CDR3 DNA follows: TGCAGTGCTGCATGGGACAGGGGTTCGCATTTT.

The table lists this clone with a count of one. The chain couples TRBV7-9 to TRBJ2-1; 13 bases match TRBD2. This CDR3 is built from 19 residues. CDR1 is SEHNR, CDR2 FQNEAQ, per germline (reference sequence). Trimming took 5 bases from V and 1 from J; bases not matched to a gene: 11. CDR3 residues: CASSPRTSGRARSYNEQFF. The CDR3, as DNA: TGTGCCAGCAGCCCCCGAACTAGCGGGAGGGCCCGTTCCTACAATGAGCAGTTCTTC.

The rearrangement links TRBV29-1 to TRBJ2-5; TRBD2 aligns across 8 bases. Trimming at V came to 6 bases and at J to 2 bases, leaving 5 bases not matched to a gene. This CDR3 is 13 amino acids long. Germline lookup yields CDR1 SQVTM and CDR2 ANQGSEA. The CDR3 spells CSVQLADQETQYF. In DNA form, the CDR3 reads TGCAGCGTCCAACTAGCGGATCAAGAGACCCAGTACTTC.

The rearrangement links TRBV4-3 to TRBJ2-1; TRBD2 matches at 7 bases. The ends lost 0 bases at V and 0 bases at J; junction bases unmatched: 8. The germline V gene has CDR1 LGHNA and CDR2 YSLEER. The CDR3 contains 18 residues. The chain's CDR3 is CASSQEPSGLISYNEQFF. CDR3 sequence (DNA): TGCGCCAGCAGCCAAGAGCCTAGCGGCCTTATCTCCTACAATGAGCAGTTCTTC.

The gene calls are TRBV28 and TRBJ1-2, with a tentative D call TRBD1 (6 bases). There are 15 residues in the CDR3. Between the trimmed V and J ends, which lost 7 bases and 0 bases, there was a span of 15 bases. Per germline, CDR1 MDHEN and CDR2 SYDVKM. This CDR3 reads CASNEWGAANYGYTF. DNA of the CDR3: TGTGCCAGCAATGAATGGGGGGCGGCTAACTATGGCTACACCTTC.

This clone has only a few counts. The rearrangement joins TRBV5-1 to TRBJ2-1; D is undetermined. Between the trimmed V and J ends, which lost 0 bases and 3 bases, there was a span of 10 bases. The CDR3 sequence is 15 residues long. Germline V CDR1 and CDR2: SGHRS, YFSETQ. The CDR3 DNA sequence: TGCGCCAGCAGCTTGGTCTCAGCGTACTACAATGAGCAGTTCTTC. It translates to CASSLVSAYYNEQFF.

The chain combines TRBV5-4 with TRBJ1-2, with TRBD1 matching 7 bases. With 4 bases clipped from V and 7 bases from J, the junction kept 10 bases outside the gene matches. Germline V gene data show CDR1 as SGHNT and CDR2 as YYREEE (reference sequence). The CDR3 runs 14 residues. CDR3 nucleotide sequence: TGTGCCAGCAGCCTTCCCGGGACAGAAGGTGGCTACACCTTC. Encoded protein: CASSLPGTEGGYTF.

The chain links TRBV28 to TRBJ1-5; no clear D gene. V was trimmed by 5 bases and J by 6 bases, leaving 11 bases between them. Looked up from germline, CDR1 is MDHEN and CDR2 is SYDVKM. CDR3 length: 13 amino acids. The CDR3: CASSRDNVQPQHF. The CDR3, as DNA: TGTGCCAGCAGTCGTGATAATGTTCAGCCCCAGCATTTT.

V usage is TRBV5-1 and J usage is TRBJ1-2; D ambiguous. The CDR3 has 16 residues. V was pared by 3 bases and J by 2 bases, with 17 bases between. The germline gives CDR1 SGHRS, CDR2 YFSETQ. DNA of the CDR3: TGCGCCAGCAGCTCGCTTAACACAGATTCCAACTATGGCTACACCTTC. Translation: CASSSLNTDSNYGYTF.

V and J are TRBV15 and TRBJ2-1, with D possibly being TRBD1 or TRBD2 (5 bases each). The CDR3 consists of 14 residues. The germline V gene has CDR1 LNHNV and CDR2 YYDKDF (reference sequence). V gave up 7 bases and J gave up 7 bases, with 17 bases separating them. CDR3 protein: CATTPGRALNEQFF. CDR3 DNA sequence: TGTGCCACCACCCCGGGACGAGCCTTAAATGAGCAGTTCTTC. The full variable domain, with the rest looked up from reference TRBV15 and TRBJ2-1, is DAMVIQNPRYQVTQFGKPVTLSCSQTLNHNVMYWYQQKSSQAPKLLFHYYDKDFNNEADTPDNFQSRRPNTSFCFLDIRSPGLGDTAMYLCATTPGRALNEQFFGPGTRLTVL.

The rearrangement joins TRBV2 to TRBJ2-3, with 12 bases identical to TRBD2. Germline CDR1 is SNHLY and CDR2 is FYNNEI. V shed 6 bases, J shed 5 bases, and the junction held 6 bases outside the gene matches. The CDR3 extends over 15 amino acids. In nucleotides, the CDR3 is TGTGCCAGCAGGACGGGACTAGCGGGCCAAGATACGCAGTATTTT. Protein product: CASRTGLAGQDTQYF.

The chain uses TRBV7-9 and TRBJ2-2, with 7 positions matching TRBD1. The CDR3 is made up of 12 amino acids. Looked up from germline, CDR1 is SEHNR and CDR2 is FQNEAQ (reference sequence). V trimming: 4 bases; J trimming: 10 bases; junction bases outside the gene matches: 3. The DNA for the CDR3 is TGTGCCAGCAGCTCAGGGGGAAAGGAGCTGTTTTTT. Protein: CASSSGGKELFF.

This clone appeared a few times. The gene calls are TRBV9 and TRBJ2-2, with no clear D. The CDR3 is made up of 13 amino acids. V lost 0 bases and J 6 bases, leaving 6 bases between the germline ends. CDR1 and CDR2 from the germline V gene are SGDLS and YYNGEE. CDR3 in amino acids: CASSVGHPGELFF. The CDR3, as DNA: TGTGCCAGCAGCGTAGGGCATCCCGGGGAGCTGTTTTTT.

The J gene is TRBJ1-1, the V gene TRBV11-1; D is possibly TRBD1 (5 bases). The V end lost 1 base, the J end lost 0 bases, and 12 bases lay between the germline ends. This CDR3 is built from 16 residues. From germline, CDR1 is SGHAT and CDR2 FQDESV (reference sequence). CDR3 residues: CASSLGGRGLNTEAFF. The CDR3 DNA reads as TGTGCCAGCAGCTTAGGGGGCCGGGGACTGAACACTGAAGCTTTCTTT.

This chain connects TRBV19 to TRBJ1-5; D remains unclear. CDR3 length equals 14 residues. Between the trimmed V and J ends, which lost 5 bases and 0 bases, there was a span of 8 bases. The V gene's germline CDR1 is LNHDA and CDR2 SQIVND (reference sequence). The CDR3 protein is CASSYTYSNQPQHF. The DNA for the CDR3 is TGTGCCAGTAGTTACACGTATAGCAATCAGCCCCAGCATTTT. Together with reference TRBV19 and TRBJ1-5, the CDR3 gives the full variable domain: DGGITQSPKYLFRKEGQNVTLSCEQNLNHDAMYWYRQDPGQGLRLIYYSQIVNDFQKGDIAEGYSVSREKKESFPLTVTSAQKNPTAFYLCASSYTYSNQPQHFGDGTRLSIL.

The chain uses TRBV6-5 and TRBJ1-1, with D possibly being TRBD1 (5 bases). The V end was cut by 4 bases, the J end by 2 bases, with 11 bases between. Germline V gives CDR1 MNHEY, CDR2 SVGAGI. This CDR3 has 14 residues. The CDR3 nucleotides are TGTGCCAGCAGTTTGGGGCATAAAAACACTGAAGCTTTCTTT. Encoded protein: CASSLGHKNTEAFF.

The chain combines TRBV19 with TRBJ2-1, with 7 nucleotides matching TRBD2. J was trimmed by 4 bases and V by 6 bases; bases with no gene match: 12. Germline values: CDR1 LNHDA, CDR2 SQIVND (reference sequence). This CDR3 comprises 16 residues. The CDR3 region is CASSPGREGPYNEQFF. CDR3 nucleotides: TGTGCCAGTAGCCCTGGGAGGGAGGGCCCGTACAATGAGCAGTTCTTC.

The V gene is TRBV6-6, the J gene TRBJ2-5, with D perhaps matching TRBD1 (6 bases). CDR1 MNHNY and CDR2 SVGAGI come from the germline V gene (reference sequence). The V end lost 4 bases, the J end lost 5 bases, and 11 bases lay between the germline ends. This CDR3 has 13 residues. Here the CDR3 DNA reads TGTGCCAGCAGTTTGGGACACCGGGAGACCCAGTACTTC. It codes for CASSLGHRETQYF.

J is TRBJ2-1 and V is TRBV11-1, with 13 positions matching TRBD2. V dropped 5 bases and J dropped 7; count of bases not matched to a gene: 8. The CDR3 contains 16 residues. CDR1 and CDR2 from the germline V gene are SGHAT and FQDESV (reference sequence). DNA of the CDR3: TGTGCCAGCAGCCCAAGCGGGACTAGCGGGATGAATGAGCAGTTCTTC. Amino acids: CASSPSGTSGMNEQFF.

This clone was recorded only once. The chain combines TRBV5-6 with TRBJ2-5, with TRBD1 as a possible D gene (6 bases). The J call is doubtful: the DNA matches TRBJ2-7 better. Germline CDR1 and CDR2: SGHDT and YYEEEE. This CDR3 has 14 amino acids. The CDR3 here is CASSSDHRVYEQYF. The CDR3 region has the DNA TGTGCCAGCAGCTCAGATCACAGGGTCTACGAGCAGTACTTC.

This CDR3 reads CASRSPSGSSTGELFF. DNA of the CDR3: TGTGCCAGCAGATCCCCTAGCGGGAGTTCGACCGGGGAGCTGTTTTTT. The chain carries TRBV13 and TRBJ2-2; TRBD2 matches at 10 bases. CDR1 PRHDT and CDR2 FYEKMQ come from the germline V gene (reference sequence). J lost 5 bases, V lost 6 bases, and 9 bases had no gene match. The CDR3 contains 16 residues.